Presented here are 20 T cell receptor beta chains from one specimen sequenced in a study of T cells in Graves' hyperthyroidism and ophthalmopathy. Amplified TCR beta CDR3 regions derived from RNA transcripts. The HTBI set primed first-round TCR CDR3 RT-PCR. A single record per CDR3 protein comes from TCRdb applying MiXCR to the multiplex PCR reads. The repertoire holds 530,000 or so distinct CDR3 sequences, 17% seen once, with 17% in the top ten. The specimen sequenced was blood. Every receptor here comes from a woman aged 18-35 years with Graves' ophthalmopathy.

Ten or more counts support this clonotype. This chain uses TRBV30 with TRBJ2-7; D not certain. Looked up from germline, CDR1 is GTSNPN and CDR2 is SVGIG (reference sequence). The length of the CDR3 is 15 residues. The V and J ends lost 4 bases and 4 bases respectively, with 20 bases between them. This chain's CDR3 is CAWTSVGRLYYEQYF. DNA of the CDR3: TGTGCCTGGACCTCGGTAGGCAGGCTTTATTACGAGCAGTACTTC.

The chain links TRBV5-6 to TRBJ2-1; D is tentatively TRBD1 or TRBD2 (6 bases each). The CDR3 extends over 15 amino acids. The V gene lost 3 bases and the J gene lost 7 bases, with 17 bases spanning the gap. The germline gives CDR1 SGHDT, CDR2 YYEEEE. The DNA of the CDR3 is TGTGCCAGCAGCTCCAGGGGAGGTTTAGCAAATGAGCAGTTCTTC. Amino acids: CASSSRGGLANEQFF.

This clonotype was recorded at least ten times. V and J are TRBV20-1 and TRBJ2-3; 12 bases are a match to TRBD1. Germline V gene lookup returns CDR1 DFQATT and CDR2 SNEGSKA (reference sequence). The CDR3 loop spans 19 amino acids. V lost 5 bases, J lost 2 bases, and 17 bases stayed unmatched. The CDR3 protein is CSAAVGTGGGLTTTDTQYF. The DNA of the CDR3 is TGCAGTGCTGCGGTCGGGACAGGGGGCGGACTCACAACCACAGATACGCAGTATTTT.

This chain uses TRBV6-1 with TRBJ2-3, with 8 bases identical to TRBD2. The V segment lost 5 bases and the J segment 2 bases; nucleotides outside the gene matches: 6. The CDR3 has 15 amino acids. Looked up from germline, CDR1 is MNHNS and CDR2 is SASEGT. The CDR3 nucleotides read TGTGCCAGCAGTTCCAAAGCGGGGGCCACAGATACGCAGTATTTT. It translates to CASSSKAGATDTQYF.

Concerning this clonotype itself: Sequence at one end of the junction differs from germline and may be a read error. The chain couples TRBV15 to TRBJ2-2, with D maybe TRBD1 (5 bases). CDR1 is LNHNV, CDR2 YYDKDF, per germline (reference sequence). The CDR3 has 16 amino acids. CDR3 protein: CATSTTQDTKTGELFF. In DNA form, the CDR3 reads TGTGCCACCAGCACCACACAGGACACGAAGACCGGGGAGCTGTTTTTT.

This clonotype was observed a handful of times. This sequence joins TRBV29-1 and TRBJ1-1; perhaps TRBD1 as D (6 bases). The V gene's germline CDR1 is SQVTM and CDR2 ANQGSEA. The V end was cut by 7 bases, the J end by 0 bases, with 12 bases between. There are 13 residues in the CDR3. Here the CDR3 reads CSASGQMNTEAFF. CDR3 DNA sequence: TGCAGCGCCTCGGGACAAATGAACACTGAAGCTTTCTTT.

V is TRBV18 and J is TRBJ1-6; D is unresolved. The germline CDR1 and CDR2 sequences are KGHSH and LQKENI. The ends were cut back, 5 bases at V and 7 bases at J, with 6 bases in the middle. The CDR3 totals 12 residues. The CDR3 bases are TGTGCCAGCTCAGCACAGAATTCACCCCTCCACTTT. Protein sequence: CASSAQNSPLHF.

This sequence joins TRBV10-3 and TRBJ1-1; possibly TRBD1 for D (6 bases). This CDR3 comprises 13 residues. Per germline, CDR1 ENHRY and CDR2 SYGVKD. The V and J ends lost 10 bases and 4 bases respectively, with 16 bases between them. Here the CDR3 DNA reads TGTGCCAGAGGGGGGGGGGCAGGCACTGAAGCTTTCTTT. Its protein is CARGGGAGTEAFF.

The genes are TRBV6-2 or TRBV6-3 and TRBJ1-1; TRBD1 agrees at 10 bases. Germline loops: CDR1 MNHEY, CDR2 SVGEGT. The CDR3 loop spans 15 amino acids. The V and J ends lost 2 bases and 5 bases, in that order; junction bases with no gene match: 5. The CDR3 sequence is CASSYSPDRGTEAFF. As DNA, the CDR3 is TGTGCCAGCAGTTACAGCCCGGACAGGGGGACTGAAGCTTTCTTT.

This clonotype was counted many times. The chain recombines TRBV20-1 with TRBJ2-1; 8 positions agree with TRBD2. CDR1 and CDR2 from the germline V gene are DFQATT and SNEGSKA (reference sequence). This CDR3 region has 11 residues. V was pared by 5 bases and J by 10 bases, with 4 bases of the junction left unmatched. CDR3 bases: TGCAGTGCTGATTTAGCGGGGGAGCAGTTCTTC. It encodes CSADLAGEQFF.

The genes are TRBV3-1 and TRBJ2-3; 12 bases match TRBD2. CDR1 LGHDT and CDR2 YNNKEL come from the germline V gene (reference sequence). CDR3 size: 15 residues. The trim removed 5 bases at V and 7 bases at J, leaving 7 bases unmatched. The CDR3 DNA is TGTGCCAGCAGCTTCCGACTAGCGGGAGTAAATACGCAGTATTTT. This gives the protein CASSFRLAGVNTQYF.

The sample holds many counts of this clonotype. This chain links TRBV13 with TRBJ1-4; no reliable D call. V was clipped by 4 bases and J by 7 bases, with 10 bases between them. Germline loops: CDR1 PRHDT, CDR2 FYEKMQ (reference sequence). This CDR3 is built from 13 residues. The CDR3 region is CASSWFGREKLFF. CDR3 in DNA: TGTGCCAGCAGCTGGTTTGGGCGTGAAAAACTGTTTTTT.

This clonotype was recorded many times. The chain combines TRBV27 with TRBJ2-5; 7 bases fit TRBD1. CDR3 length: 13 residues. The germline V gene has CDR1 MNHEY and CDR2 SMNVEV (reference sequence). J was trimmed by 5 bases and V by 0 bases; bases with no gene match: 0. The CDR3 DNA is TGTGCCAGCAGTTTATCCAGGGGGGAGACCCAGTACTTC. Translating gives CASSLSRGETQYF.

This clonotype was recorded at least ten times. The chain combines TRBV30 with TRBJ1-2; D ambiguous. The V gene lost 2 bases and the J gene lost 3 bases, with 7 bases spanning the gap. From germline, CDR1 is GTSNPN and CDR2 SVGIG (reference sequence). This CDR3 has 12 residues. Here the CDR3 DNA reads TGTGCCTGGAGTAAGATGTACTATGGCTACACCTTC. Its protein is CAWSKMYYGYTF.

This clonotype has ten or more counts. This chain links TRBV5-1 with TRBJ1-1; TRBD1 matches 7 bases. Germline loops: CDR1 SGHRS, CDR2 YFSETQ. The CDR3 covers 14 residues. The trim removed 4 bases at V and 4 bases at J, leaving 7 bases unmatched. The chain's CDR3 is CASSSDRAGTEAFF. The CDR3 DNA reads TGCGCCAGCAGCAGCGACAGGGCTGGCACTGAAGCTTTCTTT.

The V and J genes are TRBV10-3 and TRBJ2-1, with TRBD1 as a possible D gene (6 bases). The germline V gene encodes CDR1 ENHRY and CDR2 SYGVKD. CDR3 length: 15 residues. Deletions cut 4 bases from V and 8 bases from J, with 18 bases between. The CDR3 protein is CAISVTGTLYDEQFF. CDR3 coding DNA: TGTGCCATCAGTGTAACCGGGACACTTTACGATGAGCAGTTCTTC.

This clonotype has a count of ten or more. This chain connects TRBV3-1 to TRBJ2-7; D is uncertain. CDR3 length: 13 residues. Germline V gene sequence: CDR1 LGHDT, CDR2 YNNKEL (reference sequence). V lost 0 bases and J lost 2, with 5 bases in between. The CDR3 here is CASSQESAYEQYF. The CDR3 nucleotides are TGTGCCAGCAGCCAAGAGAGTGCCTACGAGCAGTACTTC.

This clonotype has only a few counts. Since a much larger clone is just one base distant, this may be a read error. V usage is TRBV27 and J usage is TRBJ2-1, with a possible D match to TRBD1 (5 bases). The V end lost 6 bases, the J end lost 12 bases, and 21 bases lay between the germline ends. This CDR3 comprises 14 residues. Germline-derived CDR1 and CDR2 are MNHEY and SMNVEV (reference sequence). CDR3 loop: CASRDLIEGDGQFF. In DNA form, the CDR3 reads TGTGCCAGCAGGGACCTCATAGAAGGGGATGGGCAGTTCTTC.

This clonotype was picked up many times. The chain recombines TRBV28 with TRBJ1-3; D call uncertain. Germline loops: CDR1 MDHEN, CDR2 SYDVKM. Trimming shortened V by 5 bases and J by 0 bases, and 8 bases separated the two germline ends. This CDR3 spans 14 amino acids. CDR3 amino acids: CASSLLGSGNTIYF. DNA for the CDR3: TGTGCCAGCAGTCTCCTGGGCTCTGGAAACACCATATATTTT.

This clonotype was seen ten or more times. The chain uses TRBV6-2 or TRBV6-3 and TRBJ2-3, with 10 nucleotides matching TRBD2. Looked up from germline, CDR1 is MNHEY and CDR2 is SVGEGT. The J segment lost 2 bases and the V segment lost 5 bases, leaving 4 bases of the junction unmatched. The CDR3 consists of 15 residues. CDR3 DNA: TGTGCCAGCAGTACCGGGACTAGCGACACAGATACGCAGTATTTT. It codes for CASSTGTSDTDTQYF.